These T cell receptor beta chains were read from a single sample in a study of control samples from healthy donors and cancer patients. Produced via immunoSEQ multiplex PCR; TCRdb's table is partial and in-frame only. The repertoire consists of 75,000 to 100,000 clones, with approximately 82% occurring once and the leading ten covering 1.5% to 2.5%. The sample comprised blood. Every receptor here comes from a man aged 55 to 70 in good health. Each CDR3 is given with its conserved first and last residue. Fields, in order: V gene, D gene, clone size, J gene, CDR3 DNA, CDR3 protein. D genes are given only for firm matches. The size entry is marked missing in some rows and otherwise reads once, few, many or a size class.

TRBV7-6	TRBD2	-	TRBJ2-7	TGTGCCAGCAGCCCGATGCTAGGGGGACTAGCGGGAGTCAACGAGCAGTACTTC	CASSPMLGGLAGVNEQYF
TRBV3-1/TRBV3-2	-	-	TRBJ1-1	TGTGCCAGCAGCCAGCCATCGAACACTGAAGCTTTCTTT	CASSQPSNTEAFF
TRBV27	TRBD2	-	TRBJ2-2	TGTGCCACCAGGAGGACTAGCGGGGGCCCGAACACCGGGGAGCTGTTTTTT	CATRRTSGGPNTGELFF
TRBV19	-	few	TRBJ1-6	TGTGCCAGTAGTATCTTCCCGGGACTTCAAAATTCACCCCTCCACTTT	CASSIFPGLQNSPLHF
TRBV6-5	TRBD1	-	TRBJ1-3	TGTGCCAGCAGTTACTCCGGACAGGCAGGAAACACCATATATTTT	CASSYSGQAGNTIYF
TRBV12-3/TRBV12-4	-	-	TRBJ2-2	TGTGCCAGCAGGTCTCCCGGGGAGCTGTTTTTT	CASRSPGELFF
TRBV25-1	-	-	TRBJ2-7	TGTGCCAGCAGTGAAAGCCGAGGGGTTATCCCCACCTACGAGCAGTACTTC	CASSESRGVIPTYEQYF
TRBV14	-	-	TRBJ2-2	TGTGCCAGCAGCCGAGACAGGAACACCGGGGAGCTGTTTTTT	CASSRDRNTGELFF
TRBV6-4	-	-	TRBJ2-7	TGTGCCAGCAGCCCGGACGCAGGCTACGAGCAGTACTTC	CASSPDAGYEQYF
TRBV2	-	-	TRBJ2-7	TGTGCCAGCAGTCGACAGACCCACTACGAGCAGTACTTC	CASSRQTHYEQYF
TRBV4-2	-	-	TRBJ2-3	TGTGCCAGCAGCCAAGATCGGCGGATCACAGATACGCAGTATTTT	CASSQDRRITDTQYF
TRBV18	TRBD2	-	TRBJ2-3	TGTGCCAGCTCACCACCGATAGCGGGGGGGAGAACAGATACGCAGTATTTT	CASSPPIAGGRTDTQYF
TRBV5-1	-	-	TRBJ2-3	TGCGCCAGCAGCTTGGCAGATACGCAGTATTTT	CASSLADTQYF
TRBV19	-	once	TRBJ2-2	TGTGCCATCCTAGGGCCGAACACCGGGGAGCTGTTTTTT	CAILGPNTGELFF
TRBV25-1	TRBD1	-	TRBJ2-5	TGTGCCAGCAGTGAAACTAAAGGGACAGGGGGGCAAGAGACCCAGTACTTC	CASSETKGTGGQETQYF
TRBV30	-	-	TRBJ2-1	TGTGCCTGGAGGACAGGCGGAGCGGGACACAATGAGCAGTTCTTC	CAWRTGGAGHNEQFF
TRBV27	-	-	TRBJ2-5	TGTGCCAGCAGGGGACAACCTTACCAAGAGACCCAGTACTTC	CASRGQPYQETQYF
TRBV7-2	TRBD2	-	TRBJ2-7	TGTGCCAGCAGCCCACAAATAGGCGGGAGGATGCACGAGCAGTACTTC	CASSPQIGGRMHEQYF
TRBV11-2	-	-	TRBJ1-1	TGTGCCAGCAGCTTCCTCAACTTGGGTGAAGCTTTCTTT	CASSFLNLGEAFF
TRBV28	-	-	TRBJ1-2	TGTGCCAGCAGCCCCCCCCGAGAAAACTATGGCTACACCTTC	CASSPPRENYGYTF
TRBV3-1/TRBV3-2	-	-	TRBJ2-1	TGTGCCAGCACCCATTACAATGAGCAGTTCTTC	CASTHYNEQFF
TRBV19	-	once	TRBJ1-4	TGTGCCAGTAGCACGGGGGGTGGAAAACTGTTTTTT	CASSTGGGKLFF
TRBV10-3	TRBD1	-	TRBJ2-5	TGTGCCATCAGTTCACAGGGGGTGTCGGGACGGACCCAGTACTTC	CAISSQGVSGRTQYF
TRBV4-1	TRBD2	few	TRBJ2-5	TGCGCCAGCAGCCAAGAGGGACTAGCGGGGGGGCACGAAGAGACCCAGTACTTC	CASSQEGLAGGHEETQYF
TRBV28	-	few	TRBJ1-1	TGTGCCAGCAGTTTCGTGGGGGAAGCTTTCTTT	CASSFVGEAFF
TRBV10-1	-	few	TRBJ2-2	TGCGCCAGCAGTGTACAGGGAAGGAGAGGAACCGGGGAGCTGTTTTTT	CASSVQGRRGTGELFF
TRBV2	TRBD1	-	TRBJ1-6	TGTGCCAGCAGGGGGGTCAGGGGGAGCTCCTATAATTCACCCCTCCACTTT	CASRGVRGSSYNSPLHF
TRBV10-3	-	-	TRBJ1-3	TGTGCCATCAACCGGGGGTCTGGAAACACCATATATTTT	CAINRGSGNTIYF
TRBV6-5	TRBD1	-	TRBJ1-1	TGTGCCAGCAGCTGGACAGGTCGAAAAGAAGCTTTCTTT	CASSWTGRKEAFF
TRBV2	-	once	TRBJ2-3	TGTGCCAGCAGTGAAGCCGGGCTTCGTACAGATACGCAGTATTTT	CASSEAGLRTDTQYF
TRBV6-5	-	-	TRBJ2-3	TGTGCCAGCACCGGGATAGCGAGAAGCACAGATACGCAGTATTTT	CASTGIARSTDTQYF
TRBV6-5	-	-	TRBJ1-2	TGTGCCAGCAGTTACTCAACCAACTATGGCTACACCTTC	CASSYSTNYGYTF
TRBV24-1	-	-	TRBJ2-1	TGTGCCACCAGTGCCGATGTTGAGCAGTTCTTC	CATSADVEQFF
TRBV20-1	TRBD1	-	TRBJ2-7	TGCAGTGCTAGTACGGAGCAGGGGGTACTCTACGAGCAGTACTTC	CSASTEQGVLYEQYF
TRBV5-8	-	few	TRBJ2-6	TGTGCCAGCAGCGACGACAGACTCTGGAGCTCTGGGGCCAACGTCCTGACTTTC	CASSDDRLWSSGANVLTF
TRBV24-1	-	-	TRBJ2-3	TGTGCCACCAGTTCGGGGGGCTTGGGGGATACGCAGTATTTT	CATSSGGLGDTQYF
TRBV9	-	-	TRBJ2-5	TGTGCCAGCAGCGTAGAATCCGATTTCCAAGAGACCCAGTACTTC	CASSVESDFQETQYF
TRBV6-5	-	-	TRBJ2-2	TGTGCCAGCAGACCCGGGACGGAGGGGAGGCTGTTTTTT	CASRPGTEGRLFF
TRBV3-1/TRBV3-2	-	few	TRBJ1-4	TGTGCCAGCAGCCAAGGTGACGGGATACTGTTTTTT	CASSQGDGILFF
TRBV21-1	-	-	TRBJ2-2	TGTGCCAGCGTCACCCTCCCCCAGGGGGCTCGGACCGGGGAGCTGTTTTTT	CASVTLPQGARTGELFF
TRBV2	-	-	TRBJ2-2	TGTGCCAGCAGTGAAGTTGGTGGTTACACCGGGGAGCTGTTTTTT	CASSEVGGYTGELFF
TRBV5-8	TRBD1	-	TRBJ1-6	TGTGCCAGCAGCTTGGGGGGACAGCCAAATTCACCCCTCCACTTT	CASSLGGQPNSPLHF
TRBV9	TRBD2	-	TRBJ2-2	TGTGCCAGCAGCGTAGGTATCGGGACGGCTAGCGGGGGATACGGGGAGCTGTTTTTT	CASSVGIGTASGGYGELFF
TRBV9	-	-	TRBJ2-5	TGTGCCAGCAGCCCTTCCACCCGCCCGGGGATAATGGAGACCCAGTACTTC	CASSPSTRPGIMETQYF
TRBV27	TRBD1	once	TRBJ1-5	TGTGCCAGCAGTTTACAGGGGGAAAATCAGCCCCAGCATTTT	CASSLQGENQPQHF
TRBV7-8	TRBD1	-	TRBJ2-7	TGTGCCAGCAGCCCGAGGACAGGGGATGGCGAGCAGTACTTC	CASSPRTGDGEQYF
TRBV3-1/TRBV3-2	TRBD2	-	TRBJ2-7	TGTGCCAGCAGCCAAGAAGAGGGACTAGCGGTTTACGAGCAGTACTTC	CASSQEEGLAVYEQYF
TRBV6-4	-	-	TRBJ1-6	TGTGCCAGCAGTGACACTAAAGGACATGGGGCGGGTTCACCCCTCCACTTT	CASSDTKGHGAGSPLHF
TRBV4-1	-	-	TRBJ1-5	TGCGCCAGCAGCCAAGAAGTAGCACAGGCTAATCAGCCCCAGCATTTT	CASSQEVAQANQPQHF
TRBV28	-	-	TRBJ2-7	TGTGCCAGCAGTTTACCGCTGGACATATACGAGCAGTACTTC	CASSLPLDIYEQYF
TRBV13	TRBD2	-	TRBJ2-1	TGTGCCAGCAGCATAAGGGGACTAGCGGACAATGAGCAGTTCTTC	CASSIRGLADNEQFF
TRBV4-2	TRBD2	-	TRBJ2-5	TGTGCCAGCAGCCAAGTGGCGCCGAGAGCGGGGGGGCCGGGGCAAGAGACCCAGTACTTC	CASSQVAPRAGGPGQETQYF
TRBV20-1	-	-	TRBJ2-3	TGCAGTGCTAGTCTCCCCCCCACAGATACGCAGTATTTT	CSASLPPTDTQYF
TRBV10-1	-	-	TRBJ1-1	TGCGCCAGCAGTGAGTCCGGGGGACGAGTTGAAGCTTTCTTT	CASSESGGRVEAFF